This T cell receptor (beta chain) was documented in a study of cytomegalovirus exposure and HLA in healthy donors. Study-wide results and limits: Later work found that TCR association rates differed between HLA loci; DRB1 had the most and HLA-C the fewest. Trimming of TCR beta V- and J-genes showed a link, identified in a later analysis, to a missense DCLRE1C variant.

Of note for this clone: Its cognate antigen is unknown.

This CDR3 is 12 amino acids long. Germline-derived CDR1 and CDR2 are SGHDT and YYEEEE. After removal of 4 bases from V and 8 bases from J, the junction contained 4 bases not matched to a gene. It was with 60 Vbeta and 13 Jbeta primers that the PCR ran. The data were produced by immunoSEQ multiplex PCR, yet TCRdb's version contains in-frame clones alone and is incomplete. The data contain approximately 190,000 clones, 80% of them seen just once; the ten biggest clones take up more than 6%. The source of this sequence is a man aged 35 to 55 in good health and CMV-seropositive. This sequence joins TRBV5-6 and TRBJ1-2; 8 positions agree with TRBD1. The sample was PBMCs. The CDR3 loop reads CASSPDRAGYTF. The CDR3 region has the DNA TGTGCCAGCAGCCCGGACAGGGCCGGCTACACCTTC.